These 12 T cell receptor beta chains were sequenced from one sample in a study of naive and memory T cell subsets. Overall study results and limits: A few larger clonotypes appeared in naive repertoires, especially CD8, possibly memory cells re-expressing CD45RA.

Their antigens are not known. An equimolar mix of two oligonucleotides served as the beta constant-region primer for TRBC1 and TRBC2. Nested alpha and beta constant-region primers with the SP2 primer drove four PCR rounds on ligated cDNA. TCRdb independently ran MiXCR on the UMI-ligation and nested PCR reads; one entry per CDR3 protein. The sample contains 140,000 to 150,000 distinct CDR3 sequences, 22% of which appear only once. What was sequenced was naive CD4+ T cells from blood. The source is a human donor in good health.

This clonotype was seen a handful of times. This sequence joins TRBV5-1 and TRBJ2-1; D is uncertain. V lost 0 bases to trimming and J lost 2 bases, with 9 bases between them. The CDR3 totals 15 residues. Germline V gene data show CDR1 as SGHRS and CDR2 as YFSETQ. The CDR3 spells CASSLAASTYNEQFF. The DNA for the CDR3 is TGCGCCAGCAGCTTGGCCGCTTCCACCTACAATGAGCAGTTCTTC.

J is TRBJ2-5 and V is TRBV5-1, with 10 nucleotides matching TRBD1. The CDR3 is 17 amino acids. Per the germline V gene, CDR1 is SGHRS and CDR2 is YFSETQ. The V gene end was trimmed by 3 bases and the J gene end by 2 bases; junction bases not matched to a gene: 10. CDR3 protein: CASSWPQDRGRQETQYF. The CDR3 coding sequence is TGCGCCAGCAGCTGGCCCCAAGACAGGGGGCGACAAGAGACCCAGTACTTC.

This clonotype was observed a handful of times. The V and J genes are TRBV20-1 and TRBJ2-5; a possible D gene is TRBD1 (6 bases). In germline, CDR1 is DFQATT, CDR2 SNEGSKA (reference sequence). The V end was cut by 5 bases, the J end by 0 bases, with 13 bases between. This CDR3 is 14 amino acids long. CDR3 protein: CSALHRVHQETQYF. CDR3 nucleotide sequence: TGCAGTGCTCTGCACAGGGTTCACCAAGAGACCCAGTACTTC.

The V call is TRBV29-1, the J call TRBJ2-3; possibly TRBD1 or TRBD2 for D (5 bases each). This CDR3 is 14 amino acids long. CDR1 is SQVTM, CDR2 ANQGSEA, per germline. Trimming pared 5 bases from V and 2 bases from J, leaving 14 bases between. CDR3 sequence (DNA): TGCAGCGTTTCCCACTTGGGGACCACAGATACGCAGTATTTT. Its protein is CSVSHLGTTDTQYF.

The sample holds a few counts of this clonotype. V gene TRBV5-5 combines with J gene TRBJ1-1; 8 positions agree with TRBD1. Trimming removed 4 bases from V and 1 base from J; junction bases left unmatched: 3. CDR3 length equals 14 residues. Germline loops: CDR1 SGHKS, CDR2 YYEKEE (reference sequence). In DNA form, the CDR3 reads TGTGCCAGCAGCGGGGACAGGACGAACACTGAAGCTTTCTTT. It is translated as CASSGDRTNTEAFF.

The chain combines TRBV29-1 with TRBJ1-1; D unclear. CDR3 size: 12 residues. CDR1 is SQVTM, CDR2 ANQGSEA, per germline. V shed 5 bases and J shed 1 base, with 8 bases lying between them. For the CDR3, the DNA is TGCAGCGTTCAAGCAGGGAACACTGAAGCTTTCTTT. Its translation is CSVQAGNTEAFF.

This clonotype was seen a single time. The chain couples TRBV29-1 to TRBJ2-3, with D unclear. This CDR3 has 14 amino acids. Deletions cut 3 bases from V and 6 bases from J, with 16 bases between. Germline loops: CDR1 SQVTM, CDR2 ANQGSEA. CDR3 nucleotides: TGCAGCGTTGAGTCCCCTTTTTCTAGGGATACGCAGTATTTT. Its translation: CSVESPFSRDTQYF.

This clonotype came up a few times. This chain joins TRBV11-3 and TRBJ2-3, with 7 nucleotides matching TRBD1. Germline V lookup: CDR1 SGHNT, CDR2 YENEEA. The CDR3 is 14 residues long. J gave up 5 bases and V 1 base, and 3 bases lay outside the gene matches. The CDR3 spells CASSLGTGGDTQYF. CDR3 nucleotide sequence: TGTGCCAGCAGCTTAGGGACAGGAGGAGATACGCAGTATTTT.

This clonotype was observed at least ten times. The chain has TRBV24-1 and TRBJ2-5; D may be TRBD1 or TRBD2 (6 bases each). CDR3 length equals 14 residues. Trimming removed 5 bases at V and 5 bases at J, with 14 bases between. Germline CDR1 reads KGHDR; CDR2 reads SFDVKD. The CDR3 nucleotides are TGTGCCACCAGTGCATCGGGGGCCAGTGAGACCCAGTACTTC. Residues: CATSASGASETQYF.

The chain combines TRBV7-2 with TRBJ1-2; 7 positions match TRBD1. CDR3 length: 12 amino acids. Germline CDR1 is SGHTA and CDR2 is FQGNSA. V lost 5 bases, J lost 8 bases, and 5 bases stayed unmatched. The DNA for the CDR3 is TGTGCCAGCAGCCTGACAGGGTTCGGCTACACCTTC. Amino acid sequence: CASSLTGFGYTF.

The sample holds many counts of this clonotype. The rearrangement joins TRBV5-4 to TRBJ2-1, with 14 bases lining up with TRBD2. The CDR3 has 15 residues. The V gene end was trimmed by 4 bases and the J gene end by 10 bases; junction bases not matched to a gene: 7. CDR1 is SGHNT, CDR2 YYREEE, per germline (reference sequence). The CDR3 bases are TGTGCCAGCAGCCCCCCGGGACTAGCGGGAGACGAGCAGTTCTTC. Residues: CASSPPGLAGDEQFF.

This clonotype was detected a few times. The rearrangement uses TRBV20-1 and TRBJ1-5; D gene unclear. V lost 6 bases, J lost 4 bases, and 10 bases lay in between. Germline V CDR1 and CDR2: DFQATT, SNEGSKA (reference sequence). The CDR3 sequence is 12 residues long. CDR3 residues: CSATRGNQPQHF. Written as DNA, the CDR3 is TGCAGTGCCACTCGGGGAAATCAGCCCCAGCATTTT.